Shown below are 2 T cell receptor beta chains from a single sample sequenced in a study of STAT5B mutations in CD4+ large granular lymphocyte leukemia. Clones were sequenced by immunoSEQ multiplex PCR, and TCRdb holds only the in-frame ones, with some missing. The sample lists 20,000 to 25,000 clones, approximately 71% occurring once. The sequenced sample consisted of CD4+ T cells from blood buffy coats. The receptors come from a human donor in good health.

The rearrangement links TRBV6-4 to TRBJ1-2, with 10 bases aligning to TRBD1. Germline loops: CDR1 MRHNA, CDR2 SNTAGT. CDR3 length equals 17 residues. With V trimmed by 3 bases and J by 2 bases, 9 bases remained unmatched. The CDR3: CASSEFSRQGANYGYTF. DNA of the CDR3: TGTGCCAGCAGTGAGTTCTCACGACAGGGGGCAAACTATGGCTACACCTTC.

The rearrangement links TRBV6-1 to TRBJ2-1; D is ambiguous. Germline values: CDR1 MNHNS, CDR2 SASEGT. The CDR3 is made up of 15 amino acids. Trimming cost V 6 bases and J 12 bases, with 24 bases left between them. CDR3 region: CASSLGGSQQKGQFF. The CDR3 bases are TGTGCCAGCAGCCTAGGTGGGTCCCAGCAGAAGGGGCAGTTCTTC.